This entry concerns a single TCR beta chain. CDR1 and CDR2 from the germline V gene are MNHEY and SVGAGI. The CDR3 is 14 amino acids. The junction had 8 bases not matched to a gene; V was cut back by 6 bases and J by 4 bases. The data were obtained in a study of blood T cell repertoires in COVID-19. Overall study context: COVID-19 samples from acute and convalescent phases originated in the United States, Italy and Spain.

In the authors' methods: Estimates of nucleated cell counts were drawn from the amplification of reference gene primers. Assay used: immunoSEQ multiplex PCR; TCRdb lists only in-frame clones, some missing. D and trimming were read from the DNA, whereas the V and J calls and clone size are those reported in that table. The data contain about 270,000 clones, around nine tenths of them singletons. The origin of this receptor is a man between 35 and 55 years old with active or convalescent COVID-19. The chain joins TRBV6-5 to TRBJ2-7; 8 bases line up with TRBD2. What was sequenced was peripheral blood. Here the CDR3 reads CASSRGGGTYEQYF. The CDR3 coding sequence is TGTGCCAGCAGCCGGGGGGGAGGGACTTACGAGCAGTACTTC.